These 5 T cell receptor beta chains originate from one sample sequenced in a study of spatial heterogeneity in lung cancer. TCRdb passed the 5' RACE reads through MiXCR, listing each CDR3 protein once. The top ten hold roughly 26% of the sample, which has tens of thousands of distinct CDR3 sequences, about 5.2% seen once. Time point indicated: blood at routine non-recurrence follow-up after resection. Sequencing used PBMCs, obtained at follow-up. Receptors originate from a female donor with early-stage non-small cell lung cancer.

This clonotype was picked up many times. Here the CDR3 reads CASSRDALYGYTF. The CDR3 nucleotides are TGTGCCAGCAGCCGCGACGCCCTCTATGGCTACACCTTC. V and J are TRBV3-1 and TRBJ1-2; no clear D gene. The CDR3 loop spans 13 amino acids. The V gene's germline CDR1 is LGHDT and CDR2 YNNKEL (reference sequence). V was clipped by 4 bases and J by 4 bases, with 10 bases between them.

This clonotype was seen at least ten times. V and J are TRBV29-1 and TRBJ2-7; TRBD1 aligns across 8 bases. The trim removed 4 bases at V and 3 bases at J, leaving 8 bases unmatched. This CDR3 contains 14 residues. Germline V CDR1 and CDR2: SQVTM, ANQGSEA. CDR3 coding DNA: TGCAGCGTTGGGGGACAGGAGGGAGACTACGAGCAGTACTTC. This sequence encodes CSVGGQEGDYEQYF.

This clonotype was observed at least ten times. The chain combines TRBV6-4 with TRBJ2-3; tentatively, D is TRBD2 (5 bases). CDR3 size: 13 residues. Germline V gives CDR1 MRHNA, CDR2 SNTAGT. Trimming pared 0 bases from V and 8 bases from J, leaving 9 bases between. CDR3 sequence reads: CASSDSVGVTQYF. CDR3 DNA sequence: TGTGCCAGCAGTGACTCAGTGGGAGTTACGCAGTATTTT.

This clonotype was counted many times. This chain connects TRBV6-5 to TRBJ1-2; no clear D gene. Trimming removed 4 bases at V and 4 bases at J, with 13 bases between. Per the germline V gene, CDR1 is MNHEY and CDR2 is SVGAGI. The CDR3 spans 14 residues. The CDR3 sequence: CASSSPRASYGYTF. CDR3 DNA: TGTGCCAGCAGTTCCCCGCGCGCCTCCTATGGCTACACCTTC.

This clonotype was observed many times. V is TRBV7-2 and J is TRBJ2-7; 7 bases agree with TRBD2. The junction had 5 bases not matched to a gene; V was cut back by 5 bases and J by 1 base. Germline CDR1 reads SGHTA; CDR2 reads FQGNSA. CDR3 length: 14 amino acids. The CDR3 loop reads CASSPVGGSYEQYF. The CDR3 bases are TGTGCCAGCAGCCCGGTCGGGGGGTCCTACGAGCAGTACTTC.